What follows is one TCR beta chain and its context. Per the original data handling: Amplification from reference gene primers served as the basis for estimated nucleated cell counts. Profiling relied on immunoSEQ multiplex PCR, and the TCRdb table lists in-frame clones only, not all of them. D and trimming come from the DNA, and the V and J calls and clone size come from that table. The data contain 250,000 to 350,000 clones, 88% of them seen just once; the ten biggest clones take up almost 9.5%. The sample belongs to a study of blood T cell repertoires in COVID-19. Study overall: Sites in the United States, Italy and Spain provided acute and convalescent COVID-19 samples. PBMCs, B-cell-depleted T cells, or T cells provided the cDNA or gDNA that made up the material.

V lost 3 bases and J 4 bases, leaving 18 bases between the germline ends. CDR1 is SGHNT, CDR2 YYREEE, per germline (reference sequence). The length of the CDR3 is 16 residues. Sequencing input: peripheral blood. V and J are TRBV5-4 and TRBJ2-3; possibly TRBD2 for D (7 bases). The clonotype comes from a man younger than 35 with active or convalescent COVID-19. The DNA for the CDR3 is TGTGCCAGCAGCTCCGGTGTGGGGGGGCTTGCAGATACGCAGTATTTT. Translated: CASSSGVGGLADTQYF.